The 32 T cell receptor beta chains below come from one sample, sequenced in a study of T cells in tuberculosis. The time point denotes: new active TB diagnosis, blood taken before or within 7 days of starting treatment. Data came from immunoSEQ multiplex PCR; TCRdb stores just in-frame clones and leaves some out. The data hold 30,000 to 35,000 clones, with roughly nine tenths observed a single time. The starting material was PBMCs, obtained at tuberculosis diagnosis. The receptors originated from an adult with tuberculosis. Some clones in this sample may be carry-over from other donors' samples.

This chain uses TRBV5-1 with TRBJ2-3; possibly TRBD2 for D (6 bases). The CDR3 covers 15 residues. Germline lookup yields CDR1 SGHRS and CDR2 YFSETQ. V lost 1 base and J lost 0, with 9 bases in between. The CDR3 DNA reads TGCGCCAGCAGCTTGACGGGGGAGAGCACAGATACGCAGTATTTT. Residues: CASSLTGESTDTQYF.

CDR3 amino acids: CASSLSGRGPNEQYF. DNA of the CDR3: TGTGCCAGCAGTTTATCGGGCAGGGGGCCAAATGAGCAGTACTTC. The chain carries TRBV27 and TRBJ2-7; TRBD1 agrees at 8 bases. J was trimmed by 7 bases and V by 0 bases; bases with no gene match: 8. Germline assignment: CDR1 MNHEY and CDR2 SMNVEV (reference sequence). This CDR3 has 15 residues.

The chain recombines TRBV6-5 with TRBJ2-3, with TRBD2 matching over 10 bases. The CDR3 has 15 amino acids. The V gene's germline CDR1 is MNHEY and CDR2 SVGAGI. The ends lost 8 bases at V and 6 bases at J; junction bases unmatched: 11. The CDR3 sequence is CASGFSSGGWDTQYF. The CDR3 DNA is TGTGCCAGCGGATTTTCTAGCGGGGGCTGGGATACGCAGTATTTT.

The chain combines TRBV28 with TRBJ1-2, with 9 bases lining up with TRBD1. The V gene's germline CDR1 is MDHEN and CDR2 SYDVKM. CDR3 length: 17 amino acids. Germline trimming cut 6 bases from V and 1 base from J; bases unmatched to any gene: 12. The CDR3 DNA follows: TGTGCCAGCAGCACGCCCGTGGGACAGGGTTTTAACTATGGCTACACCTTC. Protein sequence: CASSTPVGQGFNYGYTF.

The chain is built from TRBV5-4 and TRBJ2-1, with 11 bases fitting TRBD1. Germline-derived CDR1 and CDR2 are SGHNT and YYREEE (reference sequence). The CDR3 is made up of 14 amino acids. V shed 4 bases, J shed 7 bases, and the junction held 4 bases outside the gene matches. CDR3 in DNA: TGTGCCAGCAGCCCCGGGACAGGGGGTAATGAGCAGTTCTTC. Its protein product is CASSPGTGGNEQFF.

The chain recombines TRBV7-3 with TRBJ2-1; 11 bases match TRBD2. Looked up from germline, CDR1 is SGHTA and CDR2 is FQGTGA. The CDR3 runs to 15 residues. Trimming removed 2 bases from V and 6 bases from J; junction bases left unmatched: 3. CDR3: CASSLLAGGTNEQFF. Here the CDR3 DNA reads TGTGCCAGCAGCTTACTAGCGGGGGGTACCAATGAGCAGTTCTTC.

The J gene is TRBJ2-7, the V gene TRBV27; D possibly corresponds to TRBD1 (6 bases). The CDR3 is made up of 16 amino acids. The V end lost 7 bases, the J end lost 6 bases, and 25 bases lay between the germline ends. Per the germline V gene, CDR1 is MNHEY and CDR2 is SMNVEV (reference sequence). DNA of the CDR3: TGTGCCAGCACCAAATCAGGGCAGGGGTTTAATGGCGAGCAGTACTTC. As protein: CASTKSGQGFNGEQYF.

The CDR3 loop is CATMDRGNYGYTF. The CDR3 nucleotides read TGTGCCACCATGGACAGGGGCAACTATGGCTACACCTTC. The chain has TRBV19 and TRBJ1-2; 9 bases line up with TRBD1. Germline V gene lookup returns CDR1 LNHDA and CDR2 SQIVND (reference sequence). This CDR3 is built from 13 residues. J was trimmed by 2 bases and V by 10 bases; bases with no gene match: 5.

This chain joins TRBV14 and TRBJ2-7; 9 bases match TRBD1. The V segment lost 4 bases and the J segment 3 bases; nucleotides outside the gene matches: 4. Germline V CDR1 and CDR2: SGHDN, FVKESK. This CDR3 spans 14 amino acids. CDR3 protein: CASSPRTGVYEQYF. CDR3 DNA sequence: TGTGCCAGCAGCCCACGGACAGGGGTCTACGAGCAGTACTTC.

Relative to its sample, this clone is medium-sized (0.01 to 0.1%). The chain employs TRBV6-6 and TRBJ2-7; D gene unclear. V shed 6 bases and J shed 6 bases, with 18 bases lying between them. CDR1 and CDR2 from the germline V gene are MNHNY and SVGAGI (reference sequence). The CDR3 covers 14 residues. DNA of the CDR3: TGTGCCAGCAGCTACCAACATGAAACGGGCGAGCAGTACTTC. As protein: CASSYQHETGEQYF.

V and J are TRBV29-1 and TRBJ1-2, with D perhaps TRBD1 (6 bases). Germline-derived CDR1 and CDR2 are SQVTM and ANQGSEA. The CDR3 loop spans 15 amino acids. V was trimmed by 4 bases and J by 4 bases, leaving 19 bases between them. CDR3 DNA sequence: TGCAGCGTTGCTAGCTCCGGGGAGGGGGGCTATGGCTACACCTTC. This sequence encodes CSVASSGEGGYGYTF.

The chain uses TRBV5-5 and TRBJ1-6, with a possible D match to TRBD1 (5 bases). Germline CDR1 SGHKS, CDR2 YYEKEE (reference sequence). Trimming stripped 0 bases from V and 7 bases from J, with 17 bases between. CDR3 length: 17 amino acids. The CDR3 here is CASSLGQLKTVNSPLHF. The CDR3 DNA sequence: TGTGCCAGCAGCTTGGGACAGCTAAAAACCGTAAATTCACCCCTCCACTTT.

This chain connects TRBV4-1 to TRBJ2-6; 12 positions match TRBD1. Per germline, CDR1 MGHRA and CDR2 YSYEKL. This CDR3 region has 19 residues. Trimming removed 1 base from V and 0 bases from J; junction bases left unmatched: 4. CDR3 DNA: TGCGCCAGCAGCCAAGTGGGACAGGGGGCTCTCTCTGGGGCCAACGTCCTGACTTTC. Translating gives CASSQVGQGALSGANVLTF.

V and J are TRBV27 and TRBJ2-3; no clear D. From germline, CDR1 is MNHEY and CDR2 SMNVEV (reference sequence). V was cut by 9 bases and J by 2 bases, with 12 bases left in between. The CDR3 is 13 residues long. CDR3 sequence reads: CASGETNTDTQYF. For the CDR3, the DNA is TGTGCCAGTGGAGAGACGAACACAGATACGCAGTATTTT.

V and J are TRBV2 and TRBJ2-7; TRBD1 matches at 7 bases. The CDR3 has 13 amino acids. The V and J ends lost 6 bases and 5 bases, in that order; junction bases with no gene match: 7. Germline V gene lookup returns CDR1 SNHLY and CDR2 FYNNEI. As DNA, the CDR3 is TGTGCCAGCAGGTTCGGACAGGTCGACGAGCAGTACTTC. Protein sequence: CASRFGQVDEQYF.

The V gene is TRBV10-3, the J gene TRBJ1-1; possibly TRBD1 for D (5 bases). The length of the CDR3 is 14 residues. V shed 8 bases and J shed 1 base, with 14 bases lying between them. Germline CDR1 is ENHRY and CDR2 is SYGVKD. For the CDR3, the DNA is TGTGCCATCGGAGGGACGGCGAAGAACACTGAAGCTTTCTTT. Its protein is CAIGGTAKNTEAFF.

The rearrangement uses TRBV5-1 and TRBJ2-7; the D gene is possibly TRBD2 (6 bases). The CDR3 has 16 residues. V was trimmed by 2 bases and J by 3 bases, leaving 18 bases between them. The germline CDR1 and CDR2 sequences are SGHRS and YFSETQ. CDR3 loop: CASSLVAGSNLYEQYF. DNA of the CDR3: TGCGCCAGCAGCTTAGTCGCGGGGTCGAACCTCTACGAGCAGTACTTC.

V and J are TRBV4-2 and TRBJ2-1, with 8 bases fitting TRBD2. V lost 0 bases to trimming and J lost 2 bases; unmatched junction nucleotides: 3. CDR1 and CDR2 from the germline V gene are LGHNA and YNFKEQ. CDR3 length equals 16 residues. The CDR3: CASSQEGTRTYNEQFF. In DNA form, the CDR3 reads TGTGCCAGCAGCCAAGAAGGGACTAGGACCTACAATGAGCAGTTCTTC.

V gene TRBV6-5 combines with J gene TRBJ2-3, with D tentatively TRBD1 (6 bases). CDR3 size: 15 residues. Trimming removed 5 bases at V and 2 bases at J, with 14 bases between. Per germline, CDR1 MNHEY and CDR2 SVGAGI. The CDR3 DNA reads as TGTGCCAGCAGTGCCACAGGGACCTCCACAGATACGCAGTATTTT. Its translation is CASSATGTSTDTQYF.

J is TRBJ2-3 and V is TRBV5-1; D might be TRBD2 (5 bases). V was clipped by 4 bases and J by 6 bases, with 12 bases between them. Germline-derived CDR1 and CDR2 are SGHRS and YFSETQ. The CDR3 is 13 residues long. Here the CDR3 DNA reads TGCGCCAGCAGCGGGTCGGGGTATGATACGCAGTATTTT. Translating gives CASSGSGYDTQYF.

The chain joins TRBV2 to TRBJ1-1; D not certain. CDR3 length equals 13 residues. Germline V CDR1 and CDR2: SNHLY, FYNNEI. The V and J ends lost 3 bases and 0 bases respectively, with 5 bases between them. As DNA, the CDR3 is TGTGCCAGCAGTGACCTCCTGAACACTGAAGCTTTCTTT. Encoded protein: CASSDLLNTEAFF.

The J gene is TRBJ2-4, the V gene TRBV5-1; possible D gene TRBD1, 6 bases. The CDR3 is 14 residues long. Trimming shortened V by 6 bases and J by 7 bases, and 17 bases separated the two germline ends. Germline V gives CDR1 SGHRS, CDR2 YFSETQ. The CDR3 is CASKGDQVLNIQYF. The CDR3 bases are TGCGCCAGCAAGGGGGACCAGGTGCTCAACATTCAGTACTTC.

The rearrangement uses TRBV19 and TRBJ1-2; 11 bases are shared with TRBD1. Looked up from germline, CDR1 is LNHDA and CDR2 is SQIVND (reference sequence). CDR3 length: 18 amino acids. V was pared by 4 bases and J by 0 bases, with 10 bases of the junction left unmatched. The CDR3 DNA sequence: TGTGCCAGTAGTACTCACCCCGGGACAGGGGGAGCTAACTATGGCTACACCTTC. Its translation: CASSTHPGTGGANYGYTF.

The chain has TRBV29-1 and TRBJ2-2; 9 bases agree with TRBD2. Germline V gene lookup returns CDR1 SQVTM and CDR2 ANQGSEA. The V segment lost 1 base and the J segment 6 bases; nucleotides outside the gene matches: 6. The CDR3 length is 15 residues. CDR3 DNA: TGCAGCGTTGAAGGGGCGCGGGGGGGGCCCGGGGAGCTGTTTTTT. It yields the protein CSVEGARGGPGELFF.

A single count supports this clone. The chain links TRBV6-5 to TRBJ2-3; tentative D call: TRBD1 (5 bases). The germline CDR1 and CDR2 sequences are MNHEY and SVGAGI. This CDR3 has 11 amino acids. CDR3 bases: TGTGCAGCAGGGCCAGGCGGTACGCAGTATTTT. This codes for CAAGPGGTQYF.

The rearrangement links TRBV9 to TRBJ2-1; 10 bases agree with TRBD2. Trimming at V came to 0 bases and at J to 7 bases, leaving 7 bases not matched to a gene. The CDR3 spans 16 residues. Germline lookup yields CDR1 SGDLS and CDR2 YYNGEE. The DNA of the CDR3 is TGTGCCAGCAGCGTAGGGCTAAGCGGGGGGGAGAATGAGCAGTTCTTC. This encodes CASSVGLSGGENEQFF. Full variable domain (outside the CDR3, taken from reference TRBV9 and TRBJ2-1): DSGVTQTPKHLITATGQRVTLRCSPRSGDLSVYWYQQSLDQGLQFLIQYYNGEERAKGNILERFSAQQFPDLHSELNLSSLELGDSALYFCASSVGLSGGENEQFFGPGTRLTVL.

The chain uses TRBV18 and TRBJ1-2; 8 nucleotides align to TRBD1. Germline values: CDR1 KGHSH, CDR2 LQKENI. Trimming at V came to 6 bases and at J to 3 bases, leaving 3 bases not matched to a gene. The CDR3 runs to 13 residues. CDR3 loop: CASSADRDYGYTF. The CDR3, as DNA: TGTGCCAGCTCGGCGGACAGGGACTATGGCTACACCTTC.

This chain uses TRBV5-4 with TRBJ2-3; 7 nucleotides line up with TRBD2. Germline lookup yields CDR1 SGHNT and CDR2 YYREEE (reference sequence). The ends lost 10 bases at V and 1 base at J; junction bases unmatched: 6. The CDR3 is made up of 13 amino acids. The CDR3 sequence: CAGVSGGTDTQYF. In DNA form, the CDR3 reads TGTGCCGGGGTAAGCGGGGGCACAGATACGCAGTATTTT.

CDR3 nucleotide sequence: TGTGCCAGCAGGACGCTCCCAGGTGAAAAACTGTTTTTT. This codes for CASRTLPGEKLFF. The rearrangement uses TRBV6-5 and TRBJ1-4; D not certain. Germline V gene lookup returns CDR1 MNHEY and CDR2 SVGAGI. V was pared by 6 bases and J by 7 bases, with 12 bases between. CDR3 size: 13 residues.

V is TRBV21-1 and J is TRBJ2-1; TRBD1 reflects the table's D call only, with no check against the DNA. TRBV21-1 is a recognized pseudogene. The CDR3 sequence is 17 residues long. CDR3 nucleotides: TGTGCCAGCAGCAAAGAAGTTTCAGGACAGGACCTCAATGAGCAGTTCTTC. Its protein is CASSKEVSGQDLNEQFF.

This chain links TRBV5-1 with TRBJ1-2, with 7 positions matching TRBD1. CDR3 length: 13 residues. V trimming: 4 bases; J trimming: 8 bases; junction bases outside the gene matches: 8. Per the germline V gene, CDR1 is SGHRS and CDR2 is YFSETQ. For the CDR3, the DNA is TGCGCCAGCAGCCGTACAGGGGACGGGGGCTACACCTTC. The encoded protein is CASSRTGDGGYTF.

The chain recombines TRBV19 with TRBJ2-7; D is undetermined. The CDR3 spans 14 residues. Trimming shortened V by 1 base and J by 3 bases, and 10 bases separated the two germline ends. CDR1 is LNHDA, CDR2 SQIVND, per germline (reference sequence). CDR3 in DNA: TGTGCCAGTAGTATAGGAAGCGTCGGCTACGAGCAGTACTTC. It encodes CASSIGSVGYEQYF.